A single sample is the source of the 22 T cell receptor beta chains below, sequenced in a study of shared clonotypes between healthy human individuals. Some clones are missing from TCRdb's copy, which holds only in-frame ones; the method was immunoSEQ multiplex PCR. The repertoire holds a few million clones, with around 90% as singletons. The sequenced sample was naive CD4+ T cells from PBMCs. The sample's subset: CD45RA+ positively selected. These receptors came from a man between 18 and 29 years old in good health. Some clones in this sample may be carry-over from other donors' samples.

This clone was detected once. This chain links TRBV6-1 with TRBJ1-3; D gene unclear. CDR1 MNHNS and CDR2 SASEGT come from the germline V gene. Trimming took 3 bases from V and 4 from J, leaving 1 base between them. CDR3 length equals 11 residues. The CDR3 DNA sequence: TGTGCCAGCAGTGAGGGAAACACCATATATTTT. This encodes CASSEGNTIYF.

The chain links TRBV18 to TRBJ1-5; D is possibly TRBD1 (5 bases). CDR3 length equals 14 residues. Germline CDR1 KGHSH, CDR2 LQKENI. Deletions cut 0 bases from V and 9 bases from J, with 12 bases between. CDR3 sequence (DNA): TGTGCCAGCTCACCACCTGGGGGTTTGACGCCCCAGCATTTT. Translation: CASSPPGGLTPQHF.

The chain joins TRBV10-1 to TRBJ2-1; 12 positions match TRBD2. Losses at the gene ends were 5 bases for V and 9 bases for J; bases not matched to a gene: 8. Germline V gene sequence: CDR1 WNHNN, CDR2 SYGVQD (reference sequence). CDR3 length equals 15 residues. Written as DNA, the CDR3 is TGCGCCAGCAGTCAACTAGCGGGAGGAAGAGGTGAGCAGTTCTTC. Its translation: CASSQLAGGRGEQFF.

The DNA for the CDR3 is TGCGCCAGCAGCCCGTTCGCCGGGGGGGAGGACAGCGAGCAGTACTTC. Protein: CASSPFAGGEDSEQYF. The chain couples TRBV5-1 to TRBJ2-7; 8 bases agree with TRBD2. The CDR3 consists of 16 residues. After removal of 4 bases from V and 6 bases from J, the junction contained 15 bases not matched to a gene. CDR1 is SGHRS and CDR2 is YFSETQ in the germline V gene.

The chain carries TRBV19 and TRBJ2-7; 10 bases align to TRBD1. Germline CDR1 LNHDA, CDR2 SQIVND (reference sequence). The V gene end was trimmed by 7 bases and the J gene end by 3 bases; junction bases not matched to a gene: 9. This CDR3 spans 15 amino acids. The CDR3 protein is CASNRPGQGIYEQYF. CDR3 DNA sequence: TGTGCCAGTAACCGACCGGGACAGGGGATCTACGAGCAGTACTTC.

This chain joins TRBV7-3 and TRBJ2-7; 9 bases align to TRBD2. J gave up 7 bases and V 5 bases, and 15 bases lay outside the gene matches. The CDR3 runs 16 residues. From germline, CDR1 is SGHTA and CDR2 FQGTGA. CDR3 nucleotides: TGTGCCAGCAGCCGTTTTGCGGCGGGAGGGCCGGGTGAGCAGTACTTC. Translation gives CASSRFAAGGPGEQYF.

This chain joins TRBV27 and TRBJ1-5; possibly TRBD1 for D (6 bases). Germline CDR1 reads MNHEY; CDR2 reads SMNVEV (reference sequence). The CDR3 runs to 15 residues. Trimming cost V 5 bases and J 6 bases, with 17 bases left between them. The DNA for the CDR3 is TGTGCCAGCAGTACCCGGGGGGGGCAGGGTCAGCCCCAGCATTTT. Protein sequence: CASSTRGGQGQPQHF.

The count of this clone is one. The chain combines TRBV28 with TRBJ1-5; TRBD1 is a possible D gene (6 bases). Trimming cost V 4 bases and J 4 bases, with 23 bases left between them. CDR3 length equals 18 residues. Germline loops: CDR1 MDHEN, CDR2 SYDVKM. CDR3 loop: CASSSGGRRFFENQPQHF. The CDR3 coding sequence is TGTGCCAGCAGTTCCGGGGGGCGCCGGTTTTTCGAGAATCAGCCCCAGCATTTT.

CDR3 region: CASSPIVGSTGELFF. CDR3 sequence (DNA): TGTGCCAGCAGCCCCATCGTAGGTTCCACCGGGGAGCTGTTTTTT. The rearrangement uses TRBV5-4 and TRBJ2-2, with D uncertain. Trimming left V 4 bases short and J 4 bases short, with 14 bases between. The CDR3 runs to 15 residues. CDR1 is SGHNT and CDR2 is YYREEE in the germline V gene (reference sequence). The whole variable domain, filled in from reference TRBV5-4 and TRBJ2-2, reads ETGVTQSPTHLIKTRGQQVTLRCSSQSGHNTVSWYQQALGQGPQFIFQYYREEENGRGNFPPRFSGLQFPNYSSELNVNALELDDSALYLCASSPIVGSTGELFFGEGSRLTVL.

This chain links TRBV9 with TRBJ2-5; the D is unclear. Germline lookup yields CDR1 SGDLS and CDR2 YYNGEE. Trimming cost V 3 bases and J 4 bases, with 10 bases left between them. This CDR3 has 13 amino acids. CDR3 sequence reads: CASSGSRLETQYF. The CDR3 DNA sequence: TGTGCCAGCAGCGGGAGCCGCTTAGAGACCCAGTACTTC.

This rearrangement joins TRBV2 to TRBJ2-5; D might be TRBD2 (5 bases). Germline assignment: CDR1 SNHLY and CDR2 FYNNEI. The CDR3 is 14 amino acids. Trimming left V 5 bases short and J 2 bases short, with 12 bases between. This CDR3 is CASSYTGVQETQYF. In DNA form, the CDR3 reads TGTGCCAGCAGTTATACCGGGGTTCAAGAGACCCAGTACTTC.

CDR3 bases: TGTGCCAGCAGTGAACAGCTCGCGAACACCGGGGAGCTGTTTTTT. It codes for CASSEQLANTGELFF. The chain links TRBV6-1 to TRBJ2-2; the D is unclear. CDR1 MNHNS and CDR2 SASEGT come from the germline V gene. The germline V and J ends were trimmed by 2 bases and 0 bases, with 7 bases remaining between them. CDR3 length equals 15 residues.

A note on this clone: This specimen includes other DNA sequences encoding the same CDR3. This chain connects TRBV18 to TRBJ2-1; 9 positions agree with TRBD2. Trimming removed 1 base from V and 5 bases from J; junction bases left unmatched: 0. Germline loops: CDR1 KGHSH, CDR2 LQKENI. CDR3 size: 14 residues. Written as DNA, the CDR3 is TGTGCCAGCTCACCACTAGCGGGAGACAATGAGCAGTTCTTC. Translated: CASSPLAGDNEQFF.

Points on this clone: Germline is not matched at one junction end, which may reflect a read error. This sequence joins TRBV6-1 and TRBJ1-5; possible D gene TRBD1, 6 bases. Germline CDR1 is MNHNS and CDR2 is SASEGT. This CDR3 contains 13 residues. CDR3 in amino acids: CASSEFGGQPQHF. CDR3 bases: TGCGCCAGCAGTGAATTTGGGGGCCAGCCCCAGCATTTT.

The rearrangement links TRBV7-2 to TRBJ2-7; D unclear. V lost 1 base, J lost 1 base, and 8 bases lay in between. From germline, CDR1 is SGHTA and CDR2 FQGNSA. The CDR3 runs 14 residues. CDR3 bases: TGTGCCAGCAGCTTAGTGTTGAATTCCTACGAGCAGTACTTC. As protein: CASSLVLNSYEQYF.

The chain joins TRBV6-1 to TRBJ2-7; 12 bases line up with TRBD2. In germline, CDR1 is MNHNS, CDR2 SASEGT. V shed 4 bases and J 6 bases; nucleotides not matched to a gene: 4. The CDR3 consists of 14 residues. CDR3 in amino acids: CASSVGLAGTEQYF. CDR3 bases: TGTGCCAGCAGTGTGGGACTAGCGGGCACCGAGCAGTACTTC.

The genes are TRBV10-3 and TRBJ2-1; the D is unclear. V was shortened by 3 bases and J by 5 bases, with 8 bases between the two germline ends. Germline values: CDR1 ENHRY, CDR2 SYGVKD. This CDR3 has 13 amino acids. CDR3 bases: TGTGCCATCAGTGACGGCAGAAACAATGAGCAGTTCTTC. Its protein is CAISDGRNNEQFF.

J is TRBJ1-1 and V is TRBV4-2, with TRBD1 matching 8 bases. Germline trimming cut 1 base from V and 5 bases from J; bases unmatched to any gene: 9. There are 16 residues in the CDR3. The germline V gene has CDR1 LGHNA and CDR2 YNFKEQ. CDR3 in amino acids: CASSQVPGQGGTEAFF. CDR3 nucleotides: TGTGCCAGCAGCCAAGTGCCCGGACAGGGAGGAACTGAAGCTTTCTTT.

The V call is TRBV10-3, the J call TRBJ2-7; possibly TRBD1 for D (5 bases). The germline CDR1 and CDR2 sequences are ENHRY and SYGVKD. This CDR3 is built from 13 residues. V lost 2 bases and J lost 2, with 7 bases in between. In nucleotides, the CDR3 is TGTGCCATCAGTGAGACAGGTACCTACGAGCAGTACTTC. Translating it yields CAISETGTYEQYF.

The chain has TRBV10-3 and TRBJ2-7, with a possible D match to TRBD1 (6 bases). V lost 7 bases and J lost 3, with 16 bases in between. The CDR3 totals 14 residues. Looked up from germline, CDR1 is ENHRY and CDR2 is SYGVKD. The chain's CDR3 is CAITRARGFYEQYF. CDR3 DNA: TGTGCCATCACCCGCGCCAGGGGTTTCTACGAGCAGTACTTC.

The J gene is TRBJ2-5, the V gene TRBV28; 8 nucleotides align to TRBD2. Looked up from germline, CDR1 is MDHEN and CDR2 is SYDVKM. Trimming removed 4 bases from V and 2 bases from J; junction bases left unmatched: 12. This CDR3 region has 17 residues. The CDR3 protein is CASSSLLPTSVQETQYF. The CDR3 DNA reads as TGTGCCAGCAGTTCCCTACTCCCGACTAGCGTACAAGAGACCCAGTACTTC.

The CDR3 coding sequence is TGTGCCAGCAGCTTGCCTAGCGGGACTACAGATACGCAGTATTTT. This gives the protein CASSLPSGTTDTQYF. The rearrangement joins TRBV5-6 to TRBJ2-3; 9 bases align to TRBD2. The CDR3 loop spans 15 amino acids. Per the germline V gene, CDR1 is SGHDT and CDR2 is YYEEEE. V was clipped by 1 base and J by 3 bases; unmatched bases: 3. Together with reference TRBV5-6 and TRBJ2-3, the CDR3 gives the full variable domain: DAGVTQSPTHLIKTRGQQVTLRCSPKSGHDTVSWYQQALGQGPQFIFQYYEEEERQRGNFPDRFSGHQFPNYSSELNVNALLLGDSALYLCASSLPSGTTDTQYFGPGTRLTVL.